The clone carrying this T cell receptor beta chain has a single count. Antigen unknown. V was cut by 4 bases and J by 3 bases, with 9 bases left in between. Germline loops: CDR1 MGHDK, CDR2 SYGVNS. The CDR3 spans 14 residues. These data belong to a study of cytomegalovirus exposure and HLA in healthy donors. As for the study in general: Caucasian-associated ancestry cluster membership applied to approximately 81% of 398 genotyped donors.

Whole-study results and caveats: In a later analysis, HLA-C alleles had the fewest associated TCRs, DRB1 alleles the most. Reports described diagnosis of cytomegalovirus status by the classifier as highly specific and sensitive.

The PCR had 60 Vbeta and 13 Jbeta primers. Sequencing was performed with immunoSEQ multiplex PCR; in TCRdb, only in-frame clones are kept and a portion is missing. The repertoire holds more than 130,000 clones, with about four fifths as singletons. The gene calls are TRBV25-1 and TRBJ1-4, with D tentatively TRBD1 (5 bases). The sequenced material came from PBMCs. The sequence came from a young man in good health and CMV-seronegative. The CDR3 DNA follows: TGTGCCAGCAGTGGCCGGGACTCTAATGAAAAACTGTTTTTT. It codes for CASSGRDSNEKLFF.